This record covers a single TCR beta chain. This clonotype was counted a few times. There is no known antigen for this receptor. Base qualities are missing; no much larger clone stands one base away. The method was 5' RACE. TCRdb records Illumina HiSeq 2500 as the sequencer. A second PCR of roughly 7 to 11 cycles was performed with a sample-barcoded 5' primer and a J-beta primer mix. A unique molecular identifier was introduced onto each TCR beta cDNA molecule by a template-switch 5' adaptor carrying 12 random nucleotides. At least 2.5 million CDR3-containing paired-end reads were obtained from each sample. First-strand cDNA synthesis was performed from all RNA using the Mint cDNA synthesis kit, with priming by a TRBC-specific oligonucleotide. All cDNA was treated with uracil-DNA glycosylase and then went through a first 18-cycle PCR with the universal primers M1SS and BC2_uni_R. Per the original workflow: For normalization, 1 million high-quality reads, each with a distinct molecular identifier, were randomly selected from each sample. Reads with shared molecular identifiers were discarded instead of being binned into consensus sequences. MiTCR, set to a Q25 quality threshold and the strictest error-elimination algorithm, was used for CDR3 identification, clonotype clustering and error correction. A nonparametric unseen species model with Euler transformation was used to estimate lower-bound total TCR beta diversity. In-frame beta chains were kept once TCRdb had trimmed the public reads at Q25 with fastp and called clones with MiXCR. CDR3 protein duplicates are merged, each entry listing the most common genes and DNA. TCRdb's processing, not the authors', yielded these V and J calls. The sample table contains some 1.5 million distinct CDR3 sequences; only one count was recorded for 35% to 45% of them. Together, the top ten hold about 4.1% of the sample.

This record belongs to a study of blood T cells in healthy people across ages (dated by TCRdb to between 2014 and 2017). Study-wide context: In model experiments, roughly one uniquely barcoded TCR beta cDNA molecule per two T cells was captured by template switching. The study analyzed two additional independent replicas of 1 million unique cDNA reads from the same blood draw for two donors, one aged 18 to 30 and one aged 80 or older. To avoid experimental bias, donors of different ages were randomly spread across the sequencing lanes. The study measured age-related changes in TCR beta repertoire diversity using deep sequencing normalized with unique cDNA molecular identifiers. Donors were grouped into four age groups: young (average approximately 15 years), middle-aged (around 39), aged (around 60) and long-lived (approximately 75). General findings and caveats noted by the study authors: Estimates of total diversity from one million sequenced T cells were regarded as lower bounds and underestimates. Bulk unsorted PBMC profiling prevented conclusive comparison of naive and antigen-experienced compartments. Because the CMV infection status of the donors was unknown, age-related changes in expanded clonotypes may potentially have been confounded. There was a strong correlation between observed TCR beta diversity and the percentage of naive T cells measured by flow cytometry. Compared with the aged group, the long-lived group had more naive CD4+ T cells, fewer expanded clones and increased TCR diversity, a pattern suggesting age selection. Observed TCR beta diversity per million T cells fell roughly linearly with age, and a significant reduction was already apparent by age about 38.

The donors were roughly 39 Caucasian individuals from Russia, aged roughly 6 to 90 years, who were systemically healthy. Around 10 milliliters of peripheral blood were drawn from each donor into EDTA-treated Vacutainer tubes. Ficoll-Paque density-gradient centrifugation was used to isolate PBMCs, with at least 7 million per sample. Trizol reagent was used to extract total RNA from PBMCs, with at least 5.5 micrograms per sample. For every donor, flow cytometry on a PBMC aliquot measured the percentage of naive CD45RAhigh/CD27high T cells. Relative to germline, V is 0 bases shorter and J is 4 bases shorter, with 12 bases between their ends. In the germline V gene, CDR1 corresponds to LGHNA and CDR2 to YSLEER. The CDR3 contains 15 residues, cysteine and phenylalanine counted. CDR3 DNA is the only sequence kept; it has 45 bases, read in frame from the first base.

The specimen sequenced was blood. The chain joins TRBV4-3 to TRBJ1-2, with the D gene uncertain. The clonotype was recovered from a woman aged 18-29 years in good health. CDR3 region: CASSQDGRPRYGYTF. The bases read TGCGCCAGCAGCCAAGATGGTCGCCCGCGCTATGGCTACACCTTC.